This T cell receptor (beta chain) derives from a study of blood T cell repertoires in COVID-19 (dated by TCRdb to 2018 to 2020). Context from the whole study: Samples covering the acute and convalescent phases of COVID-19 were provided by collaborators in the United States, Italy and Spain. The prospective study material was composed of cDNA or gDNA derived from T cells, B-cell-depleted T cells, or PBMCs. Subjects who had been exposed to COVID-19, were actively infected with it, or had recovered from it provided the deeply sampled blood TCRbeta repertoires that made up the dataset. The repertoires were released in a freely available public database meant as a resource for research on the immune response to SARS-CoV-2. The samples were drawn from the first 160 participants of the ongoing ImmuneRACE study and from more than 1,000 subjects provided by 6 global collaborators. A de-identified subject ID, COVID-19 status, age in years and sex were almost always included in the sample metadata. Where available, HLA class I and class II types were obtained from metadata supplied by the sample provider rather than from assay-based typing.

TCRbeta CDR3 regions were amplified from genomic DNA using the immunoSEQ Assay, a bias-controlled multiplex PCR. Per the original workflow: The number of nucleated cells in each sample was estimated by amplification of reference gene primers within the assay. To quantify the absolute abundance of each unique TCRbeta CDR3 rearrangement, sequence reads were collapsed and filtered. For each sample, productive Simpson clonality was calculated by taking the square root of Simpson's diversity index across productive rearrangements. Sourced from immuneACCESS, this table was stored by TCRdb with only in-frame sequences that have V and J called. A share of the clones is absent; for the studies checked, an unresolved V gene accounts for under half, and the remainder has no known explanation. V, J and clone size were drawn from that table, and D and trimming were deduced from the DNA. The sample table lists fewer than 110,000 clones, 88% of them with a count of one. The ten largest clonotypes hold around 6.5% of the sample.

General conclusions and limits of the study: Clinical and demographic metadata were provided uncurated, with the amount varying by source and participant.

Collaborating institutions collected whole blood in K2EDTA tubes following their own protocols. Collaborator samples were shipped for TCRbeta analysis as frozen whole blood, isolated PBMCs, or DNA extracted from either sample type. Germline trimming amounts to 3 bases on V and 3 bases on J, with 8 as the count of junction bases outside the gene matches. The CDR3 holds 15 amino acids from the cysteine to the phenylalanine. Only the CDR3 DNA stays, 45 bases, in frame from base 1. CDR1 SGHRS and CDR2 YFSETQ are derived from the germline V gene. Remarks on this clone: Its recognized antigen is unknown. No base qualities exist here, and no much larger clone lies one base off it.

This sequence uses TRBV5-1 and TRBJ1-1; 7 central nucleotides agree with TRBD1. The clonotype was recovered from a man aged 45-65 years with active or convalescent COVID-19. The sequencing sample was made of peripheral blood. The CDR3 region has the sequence CASSWSGGKDTEAFF. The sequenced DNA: TGCGCCAGCAGCTGGTCAGGGGGTAAGGACACTGAAGCTTTCTTT.